The clone carrying this TCR beta chain was counted a few times. Its antigen remains unidentified. This entry comes from a study of EBV T-cell therapy then PD-1 blockade in nasopharyngeal carcinoma. The ends were cut back, 6 bases at V and 14 bases at J, with 23 bases in the middle. The CDR3 sequence is 14 residues long. In germline, CDR1 is MNHEY, CDR2 SVGAGI. Specified treatment: AdE1-LMPpoly-expanded autologous EBV-specific T-cell therapy followed by anti-PD-1 nivolumab. The protocol was immunoSEQ multiplex PCR, while the TCRdb copy is restricted to in-frame clones and leaves out a portion. The top ten clones hold more than 25% of a sample with under 20,000 clones, 80% to 85% of them seen once.

This chain uses TRBV6-5 with TRBJ1-3, with D unresolved. Sample: CD8+ T cells from blood, taken around day 34 from a patient whose treatment included autologous EBV-specific T cells and nivolumab. The TCR originated in a middle-aged man with nasopharyngeal carcinoma. In nucleotides, the CDR3 is TGTGCCAGCAGCCCGGGAGGACTGTTCCGGACCGTATATTTT. It encodes CASSPGGLFRTVYF.